The rows below give T cell receptor beta chains drawn from one sample of a study of preoperative IRX-2 immunotherapy in early breast cancer. The table came from immunoSEQ multiplex PCR; TCRdb's copy has only in-frame clones and leaves some out. The repertoire consists of 20,000 to 30,000 clones, with approximately 72% occurring once and the leading ten covering about 6.8%. The starting material was lymph node tissue, obtained after IRX-2 immunotherapy. These receptors all come from a human donor with breast cancer. Each CDR3 is given without its conserved first and last residue. Each record gives: clone size, V gene, J gene, CDR3 protein. Size tells how often a clone was seen (once, few, many) or the class of an expanded clone, and some rows leave it out.

>NA|TRBV6-8|TRBJ1-1
ASSYSRQGSTEAF
>NA|TRBV28|TRBJ2-7
ASSLEGQGRHEQY
>NA|TRBV18|TRBJ2-7
ASSPRHGETDRGYEQY
>NA|TRBV14|TRBJ1-1
ASSQDLGQLNTEAF
>once|TRBV5-1|TRBJ1-2
ASNPDRTQNYGYT
>NA|TRBV6-8|TRBJ1-5
ASTPSGDSNQPQH
>NA|TRBV7-4|TRBJ2-2
ASRGWSGDTGELF
>NA|TRBV7-5|TRBJ2-2
ASSPGTGSTGELF
>once|TRBV11-3|TRBJ2-3
ASSFGPRTDTQY
>NA|TRBV6-8|TRBJ1-1
ASSYVSGGNTEAF
>NA|TRBV11-3|TRBJ2-7
ASSFPAGVYEQY
>few|TRBV28|TRBJ1-3
AVTKQGRDSGNTIY
>NA|TRBV28|TRBJ1-5
ASSTEWGADNQPQH
>NA|TRBV6-7|TRBJ2-5
ASSYSISSGQETQY
>NA|TRBV7-1|TRBJ1-1
ASSQGFAAKAF
>NA|TRBV7-5|TRBJ2-5
ASSRGTSEVQETQY
>NA|TRBV5-1|TRBJ1-3
ASSLDGEWGNTIY
>NA|TRBV19|TRBJ2-2
ASTPRASGRVGPTGELF
>NA|TRBV19|TRBJ2-4
ASSIGGTGQNIQY